A selection of T cell receptor beta chains follows, all from one sample in a study of blood T cells in healthy people across ages. TCRdb re-analysed the 5' RACE reads in MiXCR, keeping a single row per CDR3 protein. This repertoire shows hundreds of thousands of distinct CDR3 sequences, around 26% found once; its top ten account for roughly 17%. The sequenced sample consisted of blood. The receptors here all came from a woman older than 75 in good health. CDR3s leave out the opening cysteine and the closing phenylalanine or tryptophan. D genes are given only for firm matches.

TRBJ2-3,TRBD2,TRBV5-1,ASSLTSGGPSTDTQY
TRBJ2-2,TRBD1,TRBV7-6,ASSLDRGVEELF
TRBJ2-1,TRBD2,TRBV20-1,SAREGLAEGNEQF
TRBJ1-2,.,TRBV4-3,ASSEGRRNYGYT
TRBJ1-5,.,TRBV11-2,ASSPGQTQPQH
.,TRBD2,TRBV30,AWRNAGGLGTQY
TRBJ2-5,.,TRBV5-1,ASSSRGRVVETQY
TRBJ1-5,.,TRBV6-2/TRBV6-3,ASSRSSQPQH
TRBJ2-7,.,TRBV15,ATSRYEGGQY
TRBJ1-1,.,TRBV30,AWRGGWGTEAF
TRBJ2-7,.,TRBV20-1,SARGLGERY
TRBJ1-5,TRBD1,TRBV7-8,ASTSQTGVKPQH
TRBJ1-2,.,TRBV6-2/TRBV6-3,ASRYGGGSGYT
TRBJ2-5,TRBD1,TRBV6-2/TRBV6-3,ASSPTGVGGTQY
.,.,TRBV20-1,SASETGEDYEQY
TRBJ2-1,TRBD2,TRBV7-2,ASSSQRTAGALYNEQF
TRBJ2-3,.,TRBV25-1,ASSEWGGTGVDTQY
TRBJ2-3,.,TRBV7-2,ASSLLLAWEVRTDTQY